This T cell receptor (beta chain) originates from a study of blood T cell repertoires in COVID-19 (dated by TCRdb to between 2020 and 2021). Some background on the complete study: Samples covering the acute and convalescent phases of COVID-19 were provided by collaborators in the United States, Italy and Spain. The prospective study material was composed of cDNA or gDNA derived from T cells, B-cell-depleted T cells, or PBMCs. Deeply sampled blood TCRbeta repertoires from subjects exposed to, actively infected with, or recovered from COVID-19 were included in the dataset. The repertoires were made available in a free public database intended to serve as a resource for research on the immune response to SARS-CoV-2. The samples were drawn from the first 160 participants of the ongoing ImmuneRACE study and from 1,254 subjects provided by 6 global collaborators. A de-identified subject ID, COVID-19 status, age in years and sex were almost always included in the sample metadata. HLA class I and class II types, where available, came from metadata supplied by the sample provider rather than from assay-based typing. General conclusions and limits of the study: The quantity of clinical and demographic metadata differed by source and by participant and was supplied without curation.

Turning to this clone: Its antigen target is currently unknown. No quality values exist for individual bases; no much larger clone is one base distant.

TCRbeta CDR3 regions were amplified from genomic DNA by means of the immunoSEQ Assay, a bias-controlled multiplex PCR. On the study's bioinformatics: Nucleated cell counts per sample were estimated from amplification of reference gene primers within the assay. To quantify the absolute abundance of each unique TCRbeta CDR3 rearrangement, sequence reads were collapsed and filtered. Productive Simpson clonality was computed per sample as the square root of Simpson's diversity index over productive rearrangements. In its TCRdb copy, this immuneACCESS table keeps in-frame sequences only and misses some clones. Where compared with another copy, unresolved V genes explain less than half of these, and the others have no known cause. V, J and clone size reflect that table, while D and trimming were determined from the DNA. The table for this sample lists around 250,000 clones; about four fifths of them were counted only once. The ten top clones hold approximately 1.5% of the sample.

The germline V gene yields SGHRS for CDR1 and YFSETQ for CDR2. The CDR3 contains 15 residues, cysteine and phenylalanine counted. Only the CDR3 DNA is retained, 45 bases long and in frame from the first base. V was cut back by 0 bases and J by 7 bases, leaving a gap of 16 bases between them. A second Seattle source provided samples from volunteer blood donors who had recovered from COVID-19. Collaborating institutions collected whole blood in K2EDTA tubes following their own protocols. Collaborator samples were shipped for TCRbeta analysis as frozen whole blood, isolated PBMCs, or DNA extracted from either sample type.

Recombination connected TRBV5-1 to TRBJ1-2; the D gene is perhaps TRBD1, on 5 matching bases. Sequenced: peripheral blood. The origin of this receptor is a woman aged 40 to 55 who had recovered from COVID-19. The CDR3 has the sequence CASSLVGVDRGGYTF. The DNA reads TGCGCCAGCAGCTTGGTGGGTGTCGACAGAGGTGGCTACACCTTC.